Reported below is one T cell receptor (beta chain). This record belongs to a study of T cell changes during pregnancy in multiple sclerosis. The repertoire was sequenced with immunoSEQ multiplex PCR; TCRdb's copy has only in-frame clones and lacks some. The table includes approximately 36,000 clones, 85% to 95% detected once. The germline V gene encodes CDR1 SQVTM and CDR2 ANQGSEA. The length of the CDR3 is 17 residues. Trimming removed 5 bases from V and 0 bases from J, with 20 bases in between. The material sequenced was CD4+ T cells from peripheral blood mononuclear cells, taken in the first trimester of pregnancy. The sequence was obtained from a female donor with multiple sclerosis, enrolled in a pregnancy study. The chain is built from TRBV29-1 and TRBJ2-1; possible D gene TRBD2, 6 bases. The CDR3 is CSVRHLGLLSSYNEQFF. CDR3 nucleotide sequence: TGCAGCGTTCGCCACCTGGGACTTCTAAGCTCCTACAATGAGCAGTTCTTC.